The 6 T cell receptor beta chains listed next were all sequenced from one sample in a study of shared clonotypes between healthy human individuals. Produced via immunoSEQ multiplex PCR; TCRdb's table is partial and in-frame only. Of 2 million to 2.5 million clones listed, about 90% were seen once; the top ten hold 0.37%. What was sequenced was naive CD4+ T cells from PBMCs. As for subset: CD45RA+ positively selected. These receptors all stem from a man aged 18-30 years in good health. Some clones in this sample may be carry-over from other donors' samples.

V gene TRBV5-6 combines with J gene TRBJ1-1, with a weak D call TRBD1 (5 bases). Germline V gene data show CDR1 as SGHDT and CDR2 as YYEEEE. V lost 2 bases and J lost 4, with 18 bases in between. The CDR3 has 16 residues. In DNA, the CDR3 is TGTGCCAGCAGCTTAGGTGCAGGGTTAGAGCTCACTGAAGCTTTCTTT. Translated: CASSLGAGLELTEAFF.

V and J are TRBV19 and TRBJ2-1; D not resolved. The CDR3 length is 13 residues. In germline, CDR1 is LNHDA, CDR2 SQIVND (reference sequence). V was clipped by 3 bases and J by 8 bases, with 11 bases between them. The CDR3 loop is CASSIRPLHEQFF. CDR3 sequence (DNA): TGTGCCAGTAGTATTAGGCCCCTCCATGAGCAGTTCTTC.

This rearrangement joins TRBV6-6 to TRBJ2-1; 8 nucleotides agree with TRBD2. The CDR3 length is 15 residues. Germline assignment: CDR1 MNHNY and CDR2 SVGAGI (reference sequence). V shed 2 bases, J shed 5 bases, and the junction held 5 bases outside the gene matches. The CDR3 sequence is CASSYLTSGNNEQFF. The CDR3 coding sequence is TGTGCCAGCAGTTACCTTACTAGCGGTAACAATGAGCAGTTCTTC.

This chain joins TRBV5-1 and TRBJ2-7, with D tentatively TRBD1 (6 bases). Trimming pared 0 bases from V and 3 bases from J, leaving 16 bases between. The CDR3 length is 16 residues. Germline V gene lookup returns CDR1 SGHRS and CDR2 YFSETQ. CDR3 in DNA: TGCGCCAGCAGCTTGGAGGGGGTTCGGCTAGGCTACGAGCAGTACTTC. Translated: CASSLEGVRLGYEQYF.

This chain joins TRBV28 and TRBJ1-2, with D tentatively TRBD1 (6 bases). Per the germline V gene, CDR1 is MDHEN and CDR2 is SYDVKM. Trimming stripped 3 bases from V and 2 bases from J, with 16 bases between. The CDR3 length is 16 residues. The CDR3: CASSFSRGQSNYGYTF. The CDR3 coding sequence is TGTGCCAGCAGTTTCAGTAGAGGACAGTCAAACTATGGCTACACCTTC.

The V gene is TRBV4-2, the J gene TRBJ2-7; 7 bases fit TRBD1. Germline V gene sequence: CDR1 LGHNA, CDR2 YNFKEQ. The CDR3 totals 17 residues. V shed 0 bases and J 5 bases; nucleotides not matched to a gene: 13. The CDR3 region is CASSQDLWTRQGDEQYF. In nucleotides, the CDR3 is TGTGCCAGCAGCCAAGATCTGTGGACCCGGCAGGGGGACGAGCAGTACTTC.